The entry below gives a single T cell receptor (beta chain) sequence along with its context. This sample is drawn from a study of blood T cell repertoires in COVID-19. Whole-study context: Donors in the United States, Italy and Spain gave samples during acute or convalescent COVID-19. Sources were T cells, B-cell-depleted T cells, or PBMCs; the material itself was cDNA or gDNA.

The length of the CDR3 is 15 residues. Germline CDR1 MNHEY, CDR2 SVGAGI. V shed 8 bases, J shed 2 bases, and the junction held 6 bases outside the gene matches. TCRdb's table, derived via immunoSEQ multiplex PCR, lists solely in-frame clones and lacks some. The sample has 200,000 to 300,000 clones, 84% seen once; the top ten hold about 1.6%. The receptor's source is a woman aged 35 to 49 who had recovered from COVID-19. Sequencing was performed on peripheral blood. The chain uses TRBV6-5 and TRBJ2-6; TRBD1 matches at 7 bases. The CDR3 region is CASCAGTAGANVLTF. The CDR3 DNA follows: TGTGCCAGCTGCGCTGGGACAGCTGGGGCCAACGTCCTGACTTTC.